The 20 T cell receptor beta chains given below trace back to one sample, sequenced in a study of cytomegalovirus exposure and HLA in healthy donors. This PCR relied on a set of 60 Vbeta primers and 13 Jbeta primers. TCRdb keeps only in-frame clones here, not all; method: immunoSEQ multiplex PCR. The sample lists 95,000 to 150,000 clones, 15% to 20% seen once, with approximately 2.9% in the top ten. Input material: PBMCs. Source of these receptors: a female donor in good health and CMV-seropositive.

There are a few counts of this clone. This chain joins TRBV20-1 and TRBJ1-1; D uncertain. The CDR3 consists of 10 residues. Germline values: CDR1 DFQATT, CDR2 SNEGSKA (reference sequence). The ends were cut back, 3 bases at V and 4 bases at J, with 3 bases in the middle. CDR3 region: CSASITEAFF. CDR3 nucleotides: TGCAGTGCTAGCATCACTGAAGCTTTCTTT.

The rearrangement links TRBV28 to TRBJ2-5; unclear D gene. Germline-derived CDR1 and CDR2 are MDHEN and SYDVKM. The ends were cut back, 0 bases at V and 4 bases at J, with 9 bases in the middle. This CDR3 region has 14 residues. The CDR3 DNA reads TGTGCCAGCAGTTTATGGATAGTAGCAGAGACCCAGTACTTC. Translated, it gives CASSLWIVAETQYF.

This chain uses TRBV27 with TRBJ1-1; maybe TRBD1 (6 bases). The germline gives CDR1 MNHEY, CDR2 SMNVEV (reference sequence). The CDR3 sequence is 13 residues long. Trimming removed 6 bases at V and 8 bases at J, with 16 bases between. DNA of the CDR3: TGTGCCAGCAGCCTTGGGAGGGGGTCGGAAGCTTTCTTT. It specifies CASSLGRGSEAFF.

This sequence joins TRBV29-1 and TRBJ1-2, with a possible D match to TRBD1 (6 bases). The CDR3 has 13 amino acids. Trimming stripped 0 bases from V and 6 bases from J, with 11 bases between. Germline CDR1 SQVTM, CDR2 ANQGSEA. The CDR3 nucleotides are TGCAGCGTTGAAGAAGGGGGTCGGCATGGCTACACCTTC. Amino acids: CSVEEGGRHGYTF.

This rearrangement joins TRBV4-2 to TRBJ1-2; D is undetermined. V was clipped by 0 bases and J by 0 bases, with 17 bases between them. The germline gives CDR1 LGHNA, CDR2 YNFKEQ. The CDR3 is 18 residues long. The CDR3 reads CASSQDLVTAPTNYGYTF. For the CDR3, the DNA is TGTGCCAGCAGCCAAGATCTTGTTACAGCCCCTACTAACTATGGCTACACCTTC.

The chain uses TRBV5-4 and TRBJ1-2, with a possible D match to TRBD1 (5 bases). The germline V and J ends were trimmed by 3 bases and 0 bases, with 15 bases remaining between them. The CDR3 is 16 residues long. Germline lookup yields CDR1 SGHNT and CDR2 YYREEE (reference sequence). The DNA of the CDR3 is TGTGCCAGCAGCTCCACAGCAGGGTATACTAACTATGGCTACACCTTC. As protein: CASSSTAGYTNYGYTF. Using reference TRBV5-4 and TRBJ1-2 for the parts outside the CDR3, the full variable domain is ETGVTQSPTHLIKTRGQQVTLRCSSQSGHNTVSWYQQALGQGPQFIFQYYREEENGRGNFPPRFSGLQFPNYSSELNVNALELDDSALYLCASSSTAGYTNYGYTFGSGTRLTVV.

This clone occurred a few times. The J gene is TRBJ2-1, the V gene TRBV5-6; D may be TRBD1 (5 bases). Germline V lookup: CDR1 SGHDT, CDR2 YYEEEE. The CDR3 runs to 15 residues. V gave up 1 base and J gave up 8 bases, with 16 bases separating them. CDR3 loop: CASSLRLAGWDEQFF. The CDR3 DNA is TGTGCCAGCAGCTTGAGGCTTGCAGGGTGGGATGAGCAGTTCTTC.

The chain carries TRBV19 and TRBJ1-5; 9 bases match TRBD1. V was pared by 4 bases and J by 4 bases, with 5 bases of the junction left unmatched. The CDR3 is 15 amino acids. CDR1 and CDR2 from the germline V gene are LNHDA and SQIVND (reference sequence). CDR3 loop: CASSTWDRVNQPQHF. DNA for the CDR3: TGTGCCAGTAGTACCTGGGACAGGGTTAATCAGCCCCAGCATTTT.

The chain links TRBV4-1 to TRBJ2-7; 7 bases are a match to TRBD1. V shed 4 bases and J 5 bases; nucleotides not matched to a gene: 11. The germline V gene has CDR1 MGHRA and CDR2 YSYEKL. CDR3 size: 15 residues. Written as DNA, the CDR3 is TGCGCCAGCAGCCGAAGGACAGGTAGAAGGAACGAGCAGTACTTC. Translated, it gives CASSRRTGRRNEQYF.

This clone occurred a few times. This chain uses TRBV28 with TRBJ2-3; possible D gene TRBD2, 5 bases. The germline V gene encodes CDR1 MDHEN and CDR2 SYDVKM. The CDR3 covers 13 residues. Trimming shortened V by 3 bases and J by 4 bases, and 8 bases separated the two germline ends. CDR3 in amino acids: CASSLASPDTQYF. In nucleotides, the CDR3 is TGTGCCAGCAGTTTGGCTAGCCCAGATACGCAGTATTTT.

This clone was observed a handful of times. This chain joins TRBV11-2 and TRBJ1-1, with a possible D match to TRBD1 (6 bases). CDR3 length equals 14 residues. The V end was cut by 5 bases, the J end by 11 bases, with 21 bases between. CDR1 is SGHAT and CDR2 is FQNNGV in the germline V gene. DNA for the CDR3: TGTGCCAGCAGCAGTTGGGGGGGCCTAACCAACGCTTTCTTT. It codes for CASSSWGGLTNAFF.

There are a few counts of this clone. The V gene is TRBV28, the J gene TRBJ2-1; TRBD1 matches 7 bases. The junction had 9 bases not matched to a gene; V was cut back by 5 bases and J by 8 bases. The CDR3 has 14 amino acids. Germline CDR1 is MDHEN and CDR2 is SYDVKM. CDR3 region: CASSPLRGPDEQFF. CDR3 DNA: TGTGCCAGCAGTCCCCTTAGGGGGCCGGATGAGCAGTTCTTC.

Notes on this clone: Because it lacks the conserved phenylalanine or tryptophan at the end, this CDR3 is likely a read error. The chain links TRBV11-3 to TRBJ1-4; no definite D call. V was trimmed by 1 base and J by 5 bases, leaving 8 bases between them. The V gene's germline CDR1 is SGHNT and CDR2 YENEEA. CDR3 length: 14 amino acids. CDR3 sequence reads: CASSLGCFNEKLFV. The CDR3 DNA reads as TGTGCCAGCAGCTTAGGTTGCTTCAATGAAAAACTGTTTGTT.

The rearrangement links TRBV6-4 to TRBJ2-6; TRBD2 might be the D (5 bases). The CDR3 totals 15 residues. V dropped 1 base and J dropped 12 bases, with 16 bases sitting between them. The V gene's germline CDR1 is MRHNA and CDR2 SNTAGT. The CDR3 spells CASSDWQVPGGVLTF. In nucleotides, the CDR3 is TGTGCCAGCAGTGACTGGCAGGTTCCCGGAGGCGTCCTGACTTTC.

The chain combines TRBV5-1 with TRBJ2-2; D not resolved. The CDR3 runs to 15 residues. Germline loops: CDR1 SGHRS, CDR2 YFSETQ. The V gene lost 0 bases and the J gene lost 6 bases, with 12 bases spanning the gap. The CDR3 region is CASSLGLRSAGELFF. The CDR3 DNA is TGCGCCAGCAGCTTGGGACTGCGGTCCGCCGGGGAGCTGTTTTTT. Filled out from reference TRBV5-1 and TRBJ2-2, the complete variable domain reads KAGVTQTPRYLIKTRGQQVTLSCSPISGHRSVSWYQQTPGQGLQFLFEYFSETQRNKGNFPGRFSGRQFSNSRSEMNVSTLELGDSALYLCASSLGLRSAGELFFGEGSRLTVL.

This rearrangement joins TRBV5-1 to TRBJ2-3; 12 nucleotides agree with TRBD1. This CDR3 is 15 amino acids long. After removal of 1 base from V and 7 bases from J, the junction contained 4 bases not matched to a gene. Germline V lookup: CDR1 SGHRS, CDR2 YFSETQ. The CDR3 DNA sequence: TGCGCCAGCAGCTTGCAGGGACAGGGGGCTCATACGCAGTATTTT. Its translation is CASSLQGQGAHTQYF.

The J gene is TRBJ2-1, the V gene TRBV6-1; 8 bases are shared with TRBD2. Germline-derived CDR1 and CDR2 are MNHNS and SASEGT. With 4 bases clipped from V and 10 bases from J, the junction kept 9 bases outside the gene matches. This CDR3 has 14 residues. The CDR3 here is CASSATGGGREQFF. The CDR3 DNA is TGTGCCAGCAGTGCCACTGGCGGGGGGCGGGAGCAGTTCTTC.

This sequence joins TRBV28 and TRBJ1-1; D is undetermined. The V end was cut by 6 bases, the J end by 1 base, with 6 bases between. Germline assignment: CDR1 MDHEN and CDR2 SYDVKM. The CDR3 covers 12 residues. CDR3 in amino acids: CASSLPNTEAFF. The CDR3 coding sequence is TGTGCCAGCAGCCTTCCGAACACTGAAGCTTTCTTT.

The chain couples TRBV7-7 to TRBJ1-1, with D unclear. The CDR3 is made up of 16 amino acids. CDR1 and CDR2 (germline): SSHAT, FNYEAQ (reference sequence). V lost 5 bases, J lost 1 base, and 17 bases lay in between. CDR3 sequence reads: CASSGLRTGRNTEAFF. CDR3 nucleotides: TGTGCCAGCAGCGGCCTCCGGACTGGGAGGAACACTGAAGCTTTCTTT. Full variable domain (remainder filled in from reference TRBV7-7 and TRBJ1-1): GAGVSQSPRYKVTKRGQDVTLRCDPISSHATLYWYQQALGQGPEFLTYFNYEAQPDKSGLPSDRFSAERPEGSISTLTIQRTEQRDSAMYRCASSGLRTGRNTEAFFGQGTRLTVV.

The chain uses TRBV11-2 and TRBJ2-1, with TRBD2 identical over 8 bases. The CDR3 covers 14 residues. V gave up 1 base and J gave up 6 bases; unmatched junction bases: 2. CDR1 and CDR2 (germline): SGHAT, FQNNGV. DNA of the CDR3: TGTGCCAGCAGCTTAGCGGGGGGGCTCAATGAGCAGTTCTTC. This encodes CASSLAGGLNEQFF. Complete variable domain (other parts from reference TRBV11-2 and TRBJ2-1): EAGVAQSPRYKIIEKRQSVAFWCNPISGHATLYWYQQILGQGPKLLIQFQNNGVVDDSQLPKDRFSAERLKGVDSTLKIQPAKLEDSAVYLCASSLAGGLNEQFFGPGTRLTVL.